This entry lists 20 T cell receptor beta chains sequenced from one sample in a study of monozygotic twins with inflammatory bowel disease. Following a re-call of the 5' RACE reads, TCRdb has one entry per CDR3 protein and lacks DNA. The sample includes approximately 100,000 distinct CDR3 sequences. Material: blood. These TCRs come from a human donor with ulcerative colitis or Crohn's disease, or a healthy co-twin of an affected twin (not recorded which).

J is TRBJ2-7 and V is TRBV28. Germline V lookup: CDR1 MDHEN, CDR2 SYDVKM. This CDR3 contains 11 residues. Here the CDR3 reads CASSSQYEQYF.

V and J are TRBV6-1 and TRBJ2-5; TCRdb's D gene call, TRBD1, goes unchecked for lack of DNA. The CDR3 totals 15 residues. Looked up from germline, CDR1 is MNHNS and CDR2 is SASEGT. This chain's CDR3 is CASNKGTAVQETQYF.

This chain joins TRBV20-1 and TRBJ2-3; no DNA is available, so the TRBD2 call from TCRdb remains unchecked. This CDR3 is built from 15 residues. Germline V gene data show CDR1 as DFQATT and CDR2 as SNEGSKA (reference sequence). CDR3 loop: CSAPWASGYIHTQYF.

CDR3 in amino acids: CASSLLAGLGFYTQYF. The rearrangement joins TRBV5-1 to TRBJ2-3; TCRdb picks TRBD2, but there is no DNA to check that call. This CDR3 region has 16 residues. The germline V gene has CDR1 SGHRS and CDR2 YFSETQ. Filled out from reference TRBV5-1 and TRBJ2-3, the complete variable domain reads KAGVTQTPRYLIKTRGQQVTLSCSPISGHRSVSWYQQTPGQGLQFLFEYFSETQRNKGNFPGRFSGRQFSNSRSEMNVSTLELGDSALYLCASSLLAGLGFYTQYFGPGTRLTVL.

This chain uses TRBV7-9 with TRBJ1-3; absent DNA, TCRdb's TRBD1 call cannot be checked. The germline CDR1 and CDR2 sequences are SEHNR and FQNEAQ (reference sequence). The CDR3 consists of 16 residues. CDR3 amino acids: CASSSPGPTSGNTIYF.

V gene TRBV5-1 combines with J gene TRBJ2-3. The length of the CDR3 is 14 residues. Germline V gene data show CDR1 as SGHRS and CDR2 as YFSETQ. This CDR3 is CASSLALVTDTQYF.

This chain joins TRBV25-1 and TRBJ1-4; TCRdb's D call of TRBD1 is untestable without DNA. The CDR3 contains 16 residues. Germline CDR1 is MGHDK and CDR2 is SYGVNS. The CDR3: CASGGGQTVSSEKLFF.

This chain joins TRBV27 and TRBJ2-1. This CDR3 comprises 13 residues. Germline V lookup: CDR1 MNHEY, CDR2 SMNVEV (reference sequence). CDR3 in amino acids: CASSPILGNEQFF.

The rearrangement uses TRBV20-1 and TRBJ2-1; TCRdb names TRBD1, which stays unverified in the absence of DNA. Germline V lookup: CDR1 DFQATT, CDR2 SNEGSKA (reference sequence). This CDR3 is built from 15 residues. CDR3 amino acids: CSALNRGGRGYEQFF.

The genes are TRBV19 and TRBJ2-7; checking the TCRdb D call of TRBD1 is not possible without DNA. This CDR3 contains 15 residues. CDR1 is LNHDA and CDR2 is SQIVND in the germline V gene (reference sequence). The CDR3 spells CASSTPGGVRYEQYF.

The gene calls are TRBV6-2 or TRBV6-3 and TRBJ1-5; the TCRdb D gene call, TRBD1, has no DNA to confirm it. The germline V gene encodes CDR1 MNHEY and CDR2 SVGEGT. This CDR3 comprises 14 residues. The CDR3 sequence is CASSGTGGGQPQHF.

The CDR3 sequence is CSARLGTEAFF. This sequence joins TRBV20-1 and TRBJ1-1. CDR1 and CDR2 (germline): DFQATT, SNEGSKA (reference sequence). The CDR3 length is 11 residues.

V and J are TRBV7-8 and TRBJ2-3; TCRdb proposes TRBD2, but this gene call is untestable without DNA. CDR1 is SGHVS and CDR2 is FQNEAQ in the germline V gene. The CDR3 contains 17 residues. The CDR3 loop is CASSSHSGGAGTDTQYF.

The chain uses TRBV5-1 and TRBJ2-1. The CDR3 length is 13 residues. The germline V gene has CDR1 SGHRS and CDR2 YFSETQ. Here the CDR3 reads CASSYSVGNEQFF.

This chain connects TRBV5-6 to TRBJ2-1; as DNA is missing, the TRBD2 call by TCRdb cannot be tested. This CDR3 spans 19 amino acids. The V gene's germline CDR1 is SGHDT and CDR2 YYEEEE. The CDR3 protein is CASSQEIGGTSGHNNEQFF.

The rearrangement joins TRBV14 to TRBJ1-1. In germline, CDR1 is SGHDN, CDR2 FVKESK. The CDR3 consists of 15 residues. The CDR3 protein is CASSTTDWRNTEAFF.

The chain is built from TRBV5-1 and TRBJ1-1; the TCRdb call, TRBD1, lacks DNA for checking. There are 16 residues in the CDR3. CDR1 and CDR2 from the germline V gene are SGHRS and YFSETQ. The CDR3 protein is CASSLGLGTVATEAFF.

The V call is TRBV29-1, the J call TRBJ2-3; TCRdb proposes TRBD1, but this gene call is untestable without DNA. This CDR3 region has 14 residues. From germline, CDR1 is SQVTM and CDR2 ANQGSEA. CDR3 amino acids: CSVDNGGALDTQYF.

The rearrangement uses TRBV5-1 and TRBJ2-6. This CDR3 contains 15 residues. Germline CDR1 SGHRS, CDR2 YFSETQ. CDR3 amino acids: CASSSTFAGANVLTF.

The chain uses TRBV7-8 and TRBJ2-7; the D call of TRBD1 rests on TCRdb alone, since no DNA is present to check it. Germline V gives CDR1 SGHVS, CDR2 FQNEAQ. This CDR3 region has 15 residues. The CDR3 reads CASSLSLGTYDEQYF. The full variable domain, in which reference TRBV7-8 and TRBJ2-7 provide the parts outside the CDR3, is GAGVSQSPRYKVAKRGQDVALRCDPISGHVSLFWYQQALGQGPEFLTYFQNEAQLDKSGLPSDRFFAERPEGSVSTLKIQRTQQEDSAVYLCASSLSLGTYDEQYFGPGTRLTVT.